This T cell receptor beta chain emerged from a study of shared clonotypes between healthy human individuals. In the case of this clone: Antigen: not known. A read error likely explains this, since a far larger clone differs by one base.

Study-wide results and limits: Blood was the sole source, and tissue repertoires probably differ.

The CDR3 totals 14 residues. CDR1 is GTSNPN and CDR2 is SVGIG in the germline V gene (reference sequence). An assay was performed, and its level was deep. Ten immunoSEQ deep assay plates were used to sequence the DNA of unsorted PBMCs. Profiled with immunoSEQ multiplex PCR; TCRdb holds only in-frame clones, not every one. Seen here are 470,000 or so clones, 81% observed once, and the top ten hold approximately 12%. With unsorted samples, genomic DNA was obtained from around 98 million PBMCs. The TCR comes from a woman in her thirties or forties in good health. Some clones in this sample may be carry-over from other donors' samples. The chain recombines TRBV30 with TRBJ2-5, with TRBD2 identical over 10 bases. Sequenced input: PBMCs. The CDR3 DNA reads TGTGTCTGGAATCTAGCGGGAGCAGAGGAGACCCAGTACTTC. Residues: CVWNLAGAEETQYF.